The rows below give T cell receptor beta chains drawn from one sample of a study of identifying expanded T cells in peripheral blood. TCRdb's table, derived via immunoSEQ multiplex PCR, lists solely in-frame clones and lacks some. This sample yields about 100,000 clones, of which roughly 88% are seen a single time; approximately 5.7% belongs to the top ten. The sequenced sample consisted of blood. The receptors stem from a person aged 18 to 69 in good health. Each CDR3 is given with its conserved first and last residue. D genes are given only for firm matches. A row's size may be missing; if present it is once, few, many or a size class.

J gene | D gene | V gene | clone size | CDR3 DNA | CDR3 protein
TRBJ1-2 | . | TRBV30 | . | TGTGCCTGGAGTGTATTAGGGGGGGAAGGCTACACCTTC | CAWSVLGGEGYTF
TRBJ2-7 | TRBD2 | TRBV7-9 | . | TGTGCCAGCACTGTGGGCGGGAGCTCCTACGAGCAGTACTTC | CASTVGGSSYEQYF
TRBJ2-5 | TRBD2 | TRBV6-1 | . | TGTGCCAGCAGTGAATTTGGACTAGCGGGAGTAGAGACCCAGTACTTC | CASSEFGLAGVETQYF
TRBJ1-1 | TRBD1 | TRBV19 | once | TGTGCCAGTAGGGACCACAGGGGAGGGACTGAAGCTTTCTTT | CASRDHRGGTEAFF
TRBJ2-7 | . | TRBV27 | . | TGTGCCAGCAGTTTTAGCGTGTCCTACGAGCAGTACTTC | CASSFSVSYEQYF
TRBJ1-4 | . | TRBV6-5 | . | TGTGCCAGCAGGCCGACAGCAACTAATGAAAAACTGTTTTTT | CASRPTATNEKLFF
TRBJ2-1 | . | TRBV5-1 | . | TGCGCCAGCAGCTATGGAGGGTTGGCGGGAAATGAGCAGTTCTTC | CASSYGGLAGNEQFF
TRBJ2-7 | TRBD1 | TRBV7-6 | once | TGTGCCAGCAGCCACACGGGGACAGGGATTTACGAGCAGTACTTC | CASSHTGTGIYEQYF
TRBJ1-4 | . | TRBV6-1 | medium-sized | TGTGCCAGCAGTGAAGGGATGACTAATGAAAAACTGTTTTTT | CASSEGMTNEKLFF
TRBJ2-1 | . | TRBV4-1 | . | TGCGCCAGCAGCCACGTCTCGGGAGAGCAGTTCTTC | CASSHVSGEQFF
TRBJ2-3 | TRBD2 | TRBV10-1 | . | TGCGCCAGCAGTGAGGCGCTAGCGGGGGGGCACAGCACAGATACGCAGTATTTT | CASSEALAGGHSTDTQYF
TRBJ2-7 | TRBD1 | TRBV5-1 | . | TGCGCCAGCAGCGGAGGGAGGGACAGGGGTGGATACGAGCAGTACTTC | CASSGGRDRGGYEQYF
TRBJ1-1 | . | TRBV9 | . | TGTGCCAGCAGCGTACTTCAGGGGACACCGAACACTGAAGCTTTCTTT | CASSVLQGTPNTEAFF
TRBJ1-1 | . | TRBV29-1 | . | TGCAGCGTACTGAAATGGGCAGGGGATTTAAACACTGAAGCTTTCTTT | CSVLKWAGDLNTEAFF
TRBJ2-2 | TRBD1 | TRBV19 | . | TGTGCCAGTAGTATCTGGGACAGGGGAAAGAGGGCCGGGGAGCTGTTTTTT | CASSIWDRGKRAGELFF
TRBJ1-1 | . | TRBV27 | . | TGTGCCAGCAGTTTAATGGGGATCACTGAAGCTTTCTTT | CASSLMGITEAFF
TRBJ1-1 | . | TRBV5-1 | once | TGCGCCAGCAGCTTGCAAGGCACTGAAGCTTTCTTT | CASSLQGTEAFF
TRBJ2-5 | . | TRBV27 | . | TGTGCCAGCAGTTGGAGTGGGGGTCCGGGGGAGACCCAGTACTTC | CASSWSGGPGETQYF
TRBJ2-1 | TRBD2 | TRBV4-1 | once | TGCGCCAGCAGCCAGTCCCCCACTAGCGGGGGGGCTAATGAGCAGTTCTTC | CASSQSPTSGGANEQFF
TRBJ2-1 | . | TRBV7-9 | . | TGTGCCAGCAGCTTGGGCGACAATGAGCAGTTCTTC | CASSLGDNEQFF
TRBJ1-2 | . | TRBV5-3 | . | TGTGCCAGAAGCTGGAAGGGAAACTATGGCTACACCTTC | CARSWKGNYGYTF
TRBJ1-1 | . | TRBV19 | . | TGTGCCAGTAGTGGGCCCATTGTCGGCCCTGAAGCTTTCTTT | CASSGPIVGPEAFF
TRBJ1-6 | TRBD1 | TRBV6-5 | . | TGTGCCAGCAGTGGCGGACAGGCCAGGGGTTCACCCCTCCACTTT | CASSGGQARGSPLHF
TRBJ1-1 | TRBD1 | TRBV2 | . | TGTGCCAGCACCCTACAGGGGTTCACTGAAGCTTTCTTT | CASTLQGFTEAFF
TRBJ1-1 | . | TRBV30 | . | TGTGCCTGGAGTCGATCCCAGAACACTGAAGCTTTCTTT | CAWSRSQNTEAFF
TRBJ2-1 | . | TRBV20-1 | . | TGCAGTGCTAGCCCGAGGGAGCAGTTCTTC | CSASPREQFF
TRBJ2-7 | TRBD1 | TRBV5-1 | . | TGCGCCAGCAGTGACAGGGGGTACGAGCAGTACTTC | CASSDRGYEQYF
TRBJ2-4 | TRBD1 | TRBV12-5 | . | TGTGCTAGTGGTTCCACAGGGGGTGGGGACATTCAGTACTTC | CASGSTGGGDIQYF
TRBJ1-4 | . | TRBV5-5 | once | TGTGCCAGCAGCCGGACGAATGAAAAACTGTTTTTT | CASSRTNEKLFF
TRBJ1-1 | . | TRBV7-8 | . | TGTGCCAGCAGCTTAGCCTTTTCGATGAACACTGAAGCTTTCTTT | CASSLAFSMNTEAFF
TRBJ2-3 | . | TRBV6-1 | . | TGTGCCAGTCCGGACGGACATACGCAGTATTTT | CASPDGHTQYF
TRBJ1-5 | . | TRBV6-6 | . | TGTGCCAGCACCATGGGACAAGTGGCGGCCAATCAGCCCCAGCATTTT | CASTMGQVAANQPQHF
TRBJ1-5 | . | TRBV19 | . | TGTGCCAGCGCCTTGAAGACCCCCCGGGGCGGGCCCCAGCATTTT | CASALKTPRGGPQHF
TRBJ1-4 | TRBD1 | TRBV5-8 | . | TGTGCCAGCAGCCTTCTACAGGGGGCGTTTGAAAAACTGTTTTTT | CASSLLQGAFEKLFF
TRBJ1-1 | TRBD1 | TRBV7-3 | . | TGTGCCAGCAGCTTAAAGGGGACAGAGAGGAACACTGAAGCTTTCTTT | CASSLKGTERNTEAFF
TRBJ1-1 | . | TRBV10-3 | . | TGTGCCATCAGTGAGAGACAGCCTACAAACACTGAAGCTTTCTTT | CAISERQPTNTEAFF
TRBJ2-7 | TRBD1 | TRBV6-5 | . | TGTGCCAGCAGTTACGGTCAGGGGGCCGAGCAGTACTTC | CASSYGQGAEQYF
TRBJ1-2 | . | TRBV27 | . | TGTGCCAGCAGTTTATCTGGGGGGCTCGACTATGGCTACACCTTC | CASSLSGGLDYGYTF
TRBJ2-3 | . | TRBV18 | . | TGTGCCAGCTCAGATACAGATACGCAGTATTTT | CASSDTDTQYF